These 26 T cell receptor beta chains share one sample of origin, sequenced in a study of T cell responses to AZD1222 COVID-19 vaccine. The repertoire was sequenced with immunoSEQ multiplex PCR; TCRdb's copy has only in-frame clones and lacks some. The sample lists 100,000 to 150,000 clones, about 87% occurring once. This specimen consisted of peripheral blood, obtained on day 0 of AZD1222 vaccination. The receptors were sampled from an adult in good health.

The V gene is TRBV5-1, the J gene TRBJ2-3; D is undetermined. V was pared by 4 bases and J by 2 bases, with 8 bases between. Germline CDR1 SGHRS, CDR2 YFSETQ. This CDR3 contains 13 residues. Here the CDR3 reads CASSVNPTDTQYF. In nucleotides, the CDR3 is TGCGCCAGCAGCGTAAACCCCACAGATACGCAGTATTTT. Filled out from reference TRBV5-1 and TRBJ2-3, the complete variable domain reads KAGVTQTPRYLIKTRGQQVTLSCSPISGHRSVSWYQQTPGQGLQFLFEYFSETQRNKGNFPGRFSGRQFSNSRSEMNVSTLELGDSALYLCASSVNPTDTQYFGPGTRLTVL.

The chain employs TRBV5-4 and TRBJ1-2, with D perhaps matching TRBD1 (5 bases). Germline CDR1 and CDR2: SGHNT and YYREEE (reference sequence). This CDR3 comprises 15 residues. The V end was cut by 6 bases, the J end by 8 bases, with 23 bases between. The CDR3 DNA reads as TGTGCCAGCACCGGGGGTGGAGAAGCACCCGAAGGCTACACCTTC. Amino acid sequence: CASTGGGEAPEGYTF.

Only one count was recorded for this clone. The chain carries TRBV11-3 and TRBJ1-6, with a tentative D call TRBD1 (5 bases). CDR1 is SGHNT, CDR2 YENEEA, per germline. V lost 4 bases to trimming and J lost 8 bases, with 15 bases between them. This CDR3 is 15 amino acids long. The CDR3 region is CASSSYGGTYSPLHF. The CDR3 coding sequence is TGTGCCAGCAGCTCCTACGGCGGGACCTATTCACCCCTCCACTTT.

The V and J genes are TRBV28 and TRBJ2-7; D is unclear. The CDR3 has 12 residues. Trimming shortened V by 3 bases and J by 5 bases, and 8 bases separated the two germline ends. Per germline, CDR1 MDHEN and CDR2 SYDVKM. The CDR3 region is CASSFGLDEQYF. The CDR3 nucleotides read TGTGCCAGCAGTTTTGGGCTGGACGAGCAGTACTTC.

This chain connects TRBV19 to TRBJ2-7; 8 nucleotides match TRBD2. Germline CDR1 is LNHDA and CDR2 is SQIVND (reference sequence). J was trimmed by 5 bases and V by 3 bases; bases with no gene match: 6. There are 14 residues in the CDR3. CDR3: CASSIQAGEDEQYF. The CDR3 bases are TGTGCCAGTAGTATTCAAGCGGGAGAAGACGAGCAGTACTTC.

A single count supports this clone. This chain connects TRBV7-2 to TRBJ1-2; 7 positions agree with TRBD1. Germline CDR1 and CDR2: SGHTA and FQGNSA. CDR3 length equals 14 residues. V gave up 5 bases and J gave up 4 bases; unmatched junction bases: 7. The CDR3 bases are TGTGCCAGCAGCCGGACAGGCATGGCCTATGGCTACACCTTC. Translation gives CASSRTGMAYGYTF.

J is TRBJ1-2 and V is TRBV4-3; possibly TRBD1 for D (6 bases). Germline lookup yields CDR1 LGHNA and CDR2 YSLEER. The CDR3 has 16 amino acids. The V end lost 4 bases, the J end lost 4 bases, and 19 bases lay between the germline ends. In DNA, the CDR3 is TGCGCCAGCAGCCCCAGGGTGGGACAAGGAGTCTATGGCTACACCTTC. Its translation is CASSPRVGQGVYGYTF.

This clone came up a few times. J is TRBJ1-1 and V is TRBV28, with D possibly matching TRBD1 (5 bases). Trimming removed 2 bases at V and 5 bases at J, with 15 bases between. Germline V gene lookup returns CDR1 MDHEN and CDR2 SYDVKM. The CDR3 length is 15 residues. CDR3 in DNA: TGTGCCAGCAGTTTACCCCCCCCAGGGTGGACTGAAGCTTTCTTT. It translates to CASSLPPPGWTEAFF.

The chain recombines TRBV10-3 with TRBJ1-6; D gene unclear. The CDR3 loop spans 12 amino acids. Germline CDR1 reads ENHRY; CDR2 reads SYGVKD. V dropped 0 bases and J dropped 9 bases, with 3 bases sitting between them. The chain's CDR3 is CAISESSSPLHF. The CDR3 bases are TGTGCCATCAGTGAGTCGTCTTCACCCCTCCACTTT.

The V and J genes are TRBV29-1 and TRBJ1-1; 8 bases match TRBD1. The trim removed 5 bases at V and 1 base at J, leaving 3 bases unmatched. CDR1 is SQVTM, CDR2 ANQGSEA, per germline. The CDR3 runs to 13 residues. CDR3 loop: CSVRTGWNTEAFF. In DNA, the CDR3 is TGCAGCGTTCGGACAGGGTGGAACACTGAAGCTTTCTTT. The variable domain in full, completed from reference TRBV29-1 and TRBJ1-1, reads SAVISQKPSRDICQRGTSLTIQCQVDSQVTMMFWYRQQPGQSLTLIATANQGSEATYESGFVIDKFPISRPNLTFSTLTVSNMSPEDSSIYLCSVRTGWNTEAFFGQGTRLTVV.

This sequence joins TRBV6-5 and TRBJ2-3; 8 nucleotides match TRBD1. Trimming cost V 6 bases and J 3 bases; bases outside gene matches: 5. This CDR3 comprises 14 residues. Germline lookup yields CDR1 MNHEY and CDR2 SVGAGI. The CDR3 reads CASSQNRGTDTQYF. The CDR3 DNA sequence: TGTGCCAGCAGCCAAAACAGGGGGACAGATACGCAGTATTTT.

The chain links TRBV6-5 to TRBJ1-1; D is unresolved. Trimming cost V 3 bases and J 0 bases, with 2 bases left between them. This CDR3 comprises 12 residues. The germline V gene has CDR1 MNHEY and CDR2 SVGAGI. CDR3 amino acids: CASSYVNTEAFF. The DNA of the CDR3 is TGTGCCAGCAGTTATGTGAACACTGAAGCTTTCTTT.

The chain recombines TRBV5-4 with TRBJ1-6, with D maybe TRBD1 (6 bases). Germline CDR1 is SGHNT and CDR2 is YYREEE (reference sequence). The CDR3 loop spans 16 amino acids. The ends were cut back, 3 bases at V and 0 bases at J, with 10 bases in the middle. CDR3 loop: CASSSTGSSYNSPLHF. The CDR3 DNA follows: TGTGCCAGCAGCTCTACAGGGAGCTCCTATAATTCACCCCTCCACTTT.

In DNA form, the CDR3 reads TGTGCCAGCACCCACGGGGGCGGTTATGACTATGGCTACACCTTC. It translates to CASTHGGGYDYGYTF. This sequence joins TRBV28 and TRBJ1-2, with TRBD1 as a possible D gene (6 bases). V was clipped by 7 bases and J by 3 bases, with 18 bases between them. The CDR3 totals 15 residues. Germline values: CDR1 MDHEN, CDR2 SYDVKM.

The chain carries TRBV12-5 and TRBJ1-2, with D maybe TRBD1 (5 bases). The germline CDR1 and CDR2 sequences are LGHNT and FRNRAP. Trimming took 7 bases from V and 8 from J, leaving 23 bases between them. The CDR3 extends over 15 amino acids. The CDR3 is CASALEPQVLQGYTF. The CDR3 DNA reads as TGTGCTAGTGCTCTCGAACCACAGGTCCTCCAGGGCTACACCTTC. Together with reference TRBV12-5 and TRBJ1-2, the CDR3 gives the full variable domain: DARVTQTPRHKVTEMGQEVTMRCQPILGHNTVFWYRQTMMQGLELLAYFRNRAPLDDSGMPKDRFSAEMPDATLATLKIQPSEPRDSAVYFCASALEPQVLQGYTFGSGTRLTVV.

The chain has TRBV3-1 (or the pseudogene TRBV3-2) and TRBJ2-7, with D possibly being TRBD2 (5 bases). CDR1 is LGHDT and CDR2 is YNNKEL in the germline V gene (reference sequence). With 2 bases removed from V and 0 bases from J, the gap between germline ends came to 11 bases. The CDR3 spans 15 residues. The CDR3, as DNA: TGTGCCAGCAGCCAACAAGCGGATAGCTCCTACGAGCAGTACTTC. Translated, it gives CASSQQADSSYEQYF.

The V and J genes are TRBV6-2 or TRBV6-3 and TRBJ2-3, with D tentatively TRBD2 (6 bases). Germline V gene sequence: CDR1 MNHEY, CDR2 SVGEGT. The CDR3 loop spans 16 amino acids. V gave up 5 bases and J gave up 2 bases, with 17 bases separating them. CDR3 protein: CASSPEGEGLTDTQYF. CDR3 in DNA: TGTGCCAGCAGTCCGGAGGGAGAGGGTCTCACAGATACGCAGTATTTT.

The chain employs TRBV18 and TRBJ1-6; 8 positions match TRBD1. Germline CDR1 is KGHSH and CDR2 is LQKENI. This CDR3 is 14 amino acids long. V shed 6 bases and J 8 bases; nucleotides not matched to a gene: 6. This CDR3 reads CASSPGGGDSPLHF. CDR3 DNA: TGTGCCAGCTCTCCAGGGGGCGGCGATTCACCCCTCCACTTT.

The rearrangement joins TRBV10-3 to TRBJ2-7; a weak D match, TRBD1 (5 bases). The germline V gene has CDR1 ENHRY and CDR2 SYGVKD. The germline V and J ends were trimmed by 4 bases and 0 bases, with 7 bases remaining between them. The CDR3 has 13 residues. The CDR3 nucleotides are TGTGCCATCAGTGCAAGGGGCTCCTACGAGCAGTACTTC. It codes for CAISARGSYEQYF.

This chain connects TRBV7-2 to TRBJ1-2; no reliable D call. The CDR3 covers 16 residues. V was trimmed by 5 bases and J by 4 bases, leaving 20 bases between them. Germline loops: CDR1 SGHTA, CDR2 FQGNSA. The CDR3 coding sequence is TGTGCCAGCAGCCCTCTCCCACAGAACCCCTCCTATGGCTACACCTTC. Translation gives CASSPLPQNPSYGYTF.

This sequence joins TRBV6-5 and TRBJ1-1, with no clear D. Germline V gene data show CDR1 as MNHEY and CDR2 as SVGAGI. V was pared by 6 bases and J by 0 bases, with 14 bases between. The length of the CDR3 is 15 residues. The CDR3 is CASSAWGGVNTEAFF. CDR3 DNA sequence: TGTGCCAGCAGCGCATGGGGAGGAGTGAACACTGAAGCTTTCTTT.

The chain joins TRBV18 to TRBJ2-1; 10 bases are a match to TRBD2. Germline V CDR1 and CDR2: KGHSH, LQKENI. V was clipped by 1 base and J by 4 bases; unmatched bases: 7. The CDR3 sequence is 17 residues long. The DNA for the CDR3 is TGTGCCAGCTCACCACGAGTCGGAGCGGGAGGGTACAATGAGCAGTTCTTC. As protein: CASSPRVGAGGYNEQFF.

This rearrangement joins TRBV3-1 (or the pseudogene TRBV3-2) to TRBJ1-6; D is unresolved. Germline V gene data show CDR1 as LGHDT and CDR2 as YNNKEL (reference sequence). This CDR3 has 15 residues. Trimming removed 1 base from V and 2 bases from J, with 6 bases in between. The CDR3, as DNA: TGTGCCAGCAGCCAAGGGGCAACCTATAATTCACCCCTCCACTTT. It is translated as CASSQGATYNSPLHF.

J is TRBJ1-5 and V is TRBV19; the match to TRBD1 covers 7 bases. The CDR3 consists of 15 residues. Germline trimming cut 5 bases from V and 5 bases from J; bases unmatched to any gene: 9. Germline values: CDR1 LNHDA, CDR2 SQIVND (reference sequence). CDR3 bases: TGTGCCAGTAGTCCGGGGACAGCTGATTATCAGCCCCAGCATTTT. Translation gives CASSPGTADYQPQHF.

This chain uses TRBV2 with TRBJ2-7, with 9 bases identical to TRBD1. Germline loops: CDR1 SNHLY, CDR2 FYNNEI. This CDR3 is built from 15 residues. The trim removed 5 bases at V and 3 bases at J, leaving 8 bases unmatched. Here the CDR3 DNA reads TGTGCCAGCAGTCGGGGGACAGGGACAAACTACGAGCAGTACTTC. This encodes CASSRGTGTNYEQYF.

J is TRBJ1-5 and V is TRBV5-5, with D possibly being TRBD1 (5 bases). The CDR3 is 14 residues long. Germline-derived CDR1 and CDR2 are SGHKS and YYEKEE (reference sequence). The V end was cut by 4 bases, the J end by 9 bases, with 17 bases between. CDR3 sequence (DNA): TGTGCCAGCAGCCTGTCGGGGACGTTTCGGCCCCAGCATTTT. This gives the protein CASSLSGTFRPQHF.